One and the same sample provided the 14 T cell receptor beta chains below, sequenced in a study of response to subunit inactivated influenza vaccine. TCRdb fed the RT-PCR reads into MiXCR, producing one record per CDR3 protein. The table includes 450,000 to 600,000 distinct CDR3 sequences, roughly 8.2% detected once. The sequencing here drew on PBMCs from blood, taken less than 25 months after vaccination. The receptors were gathered from a man aged 45-69 years who received an inactivated influenza vaccine.

The V and J genes are TRBV7-2 and TRBJ2-5; tentatively, D is TRBD2 (5 bases). This CDR3 contains 14 residues. Trimming stripped 2 bases from V and 0 bases from J, with 7 bases between. Germline-derived CDR1 and CDR2 are SGHTA and FQGNSA. The CDR3 region has the DNA TGTGCCAGCAGCTTAACGCGGGACCAAGAGACCCAGTACTTC. It translates to CASSLTRDQETQYF.

V gene TRBV29-1 combines with J gene TRBJ2-5, with D tentatively TRBD2 (5 bases). The CDR3 contains 14 residues. The germline V and J ends were trimmed by 7 bases and 4 bases, with 19 bases remaining between them. Per germline, CDR1 SQVTM and CDR2 ANQGSEA. The CDR3 is CSARPGWSPETQYF. The CDR3 DNA sequence: TGCAGCGCCCGGCCGGGGTGGAGTCCAGAGACCCAGTACTTC.

This clonotype turned up a few times. This sequence joins TRBV2 and TRBJ1-1, with a tentative D call TRBD1 (5 bases). The CDR3 loop spans 16 amino acids. CDR1 and CDR2 from the germline V gene are SNHLY and FYNNEI. The V and J ends lost 4 bases and 1 base respectively, with 16 bases between them. CDR3 protein: CASSVSGIKGNTEAFF. The CDR3 DNA follows: TGTGCCAGCAGTGTATCAGGGATTAAGGGGAACACTGAAGCTTTCTTT.

This clonotype was counted only a few times. The chain is built from TRBV18 and TRBJ2-3, with D unclear. CDR3 size: 15 residues. V lost 8 bases and J 0 bases, leaving 15 bases between the germline ends. The V gene's germline CDR1 is KGHSH and CDR2 LQKENI. The CDR3: CASQYGYSSTDTQYF. The CDR3 DNA is TGTGCCAGCCAGTACGGGTACTCTAGCACAGATACGCAGTATTTT.

This clonotype has a handful of counts. V and J are TRBV4-2 and TRBJ1-2, with D unclear. This CDR3 contains 15 residues. Germline V gene data show CDR1 as LGHNA and CDR2 as YNFKEQ. V was pared by 3 bases and J by 2 bases, with 13 bases between. The CDR3 sequence: CASSQVPPDNYGYTF. The CDR3 DNA sequence: TGTGCCAGCAGCCAGGTTCCTCCAGACAACTATGGCTACACCTTC.

This clonotype was seen ten or more times. The junction shows a germline mismatch at one end, possibly a read error. The rearrangement joins TRBV20-1 to TRBJ2-1, with D uncertain. CDR1 and CDR2 from the germline V gene are DFQATT and SNEGSKA (reference sequence). The CDR3 loop spans 15 amino acids. CDR3: CSARESVYSYNEQFF. In DNA, the CDR3 is TGCAGTGCAAGAGAGAGCGTATACTCCTACAATGAGCAGTTCTTC.

There are a few counts of this clonotype. The rearrangement uses TRBV28 and TRBJ2-1; perhaps D is TRBD1 or TRBD2 (5 bases each). Trimming cost V 4 bases and J 4 bases, with 11 bases left between them. Germline V gene lookup returns CDR1 MDHEN and CDR2 SYDVKM. The CDR3 runs to 14 residues. CDR3 sequence reads: CASSYGDRYNEQFF. The DNA of the CDR3 is TGTGCCAGCAGTTACGGGGACCGGTACAATGAGCAGTTCTTC.

This clonotype was found many times. The chain has TRBV14 and TRBJ2-7, with 7 positions matching TRBD1. The J segment lost 3 bases and the V segment lost 3 bases, leaving 8 bases of the junction unmatched. The CDR3 runs to 15 residues. Germline V gene data show CDR1 as SGHDN and CDR2 as FVKESK. DNA of the CDR3: TGTGCCAGCAGCCAGGAAGACAGGGCCCACTACGAGCAGTACTTC. It is translated as CASSQEDRAHYEQYF.

This clonotype was counted only a few times. The chain links TRBV28 to TRBJ2-7; a weak D match, TRBD2 (7 bases). The CDR3 contains 15 residues. Germline V gives CDR1 MDHEN, CDR2 SYDVKM. Deletions cut 6 bases from V and 3 bases from J, with 18 bases between. The CDR3 bases are TGTGCCAGCAGGGGGAGGGGGACGGGACACTACGAGCAGTACTTC. Translating gives CASRGRGTGHYEQYF.

The chain recombines TRBV12-3 or TRBV12-4 with TRBJ2-3; 7 bases match TRBD1. V gave up 6 bases and J gave up 0 bases; unmatched junction bases: 9. This CDR3 has 16 amino acids. CDR3 nucleotides: TGTGCCAGCAGCAGAGTGAGGGGGCCTAGCACAGATACGCAGTATTTT. Amino acids: CASSRVRGPSTDTQYF.

This rearrangement joins TRBV5-5 to TRBJ2-6; D ambiguous. This CDR3 region has 15 residues. The germline V gene encodes CDR1 SGHKS and CDR2 YYEKEE (reference sequence). Trimming left V 0 bases short and J 2 bases short, with 6 bases between. CDR3 DNA sequence: TGTGCCAGCAGCTTGGAGGGAACTGGGGCCAACGTCCTGACTTTC. Protein: CASSLEGTGANVLTF.

V and J are TRBV7-2 and TRBJ1-2, with D tentatively TRBD1 (5 bases). Germline values: CDR1 SGHTA, CDR2 FQGNSA. This CDR3 has 12 amino acids. The V end was cut by 5 bases, the J end by 7 bases, with 11 bases between. The CDR3 DNA follows: TGTGCCAGCAGCAGGGGATGGGGTGGCTACACCTTC. It translates to CASSRGWGGYTF. Complete variable domain (other parts from reference TRBV7-2 and TRBJ1-2): GAGVSQSPSNKVTEKGKDVELRCDPISGHTALYWYRQSLGQGLEFLIYFQGNSAPDKSGLPSDRFSAERTGGSVSTLTIQRTQQEDSAVYLCASSRGWGGYTFGSGTRLTVV.

In this sample, this clonotype turned up many times. This sequence joins TRBV29-1 and TRBJ1-1; TRBD1 might be the D (6 bases). Trimming took 4 bases from V and 5 from J, leaving 17 bases between them. The CDR3 runs 14 residues. CDR1 is SQVTM, CDR2 ANQGSEA, per germline. This CDR3 reads CSVGQVGAYTEAFF. The CDR3 nucleotides read TGCAGCGTTGGACAGGTGGGGGCATATACTGAAGCTTTCTTT.

This clonotype was counted ten times or more. This chain joins TRBV3-1 and TRBJ1-1; D call uncertain. This CDR3 has 15 amino acids. CDR1 and CDR2 from the germline V gene are LGHDT and YNNKEL (reference sequence). The V and J ends lost 3 bases and 0 bases respectively, with 11 bases between them. For the CDR3, the DNA is TGTGCCAGCAGCCAGGCCCGAATGGTGAACACTGAAGCTTTCTTT. Protein sequence: CASSQARMVNTEAFF.